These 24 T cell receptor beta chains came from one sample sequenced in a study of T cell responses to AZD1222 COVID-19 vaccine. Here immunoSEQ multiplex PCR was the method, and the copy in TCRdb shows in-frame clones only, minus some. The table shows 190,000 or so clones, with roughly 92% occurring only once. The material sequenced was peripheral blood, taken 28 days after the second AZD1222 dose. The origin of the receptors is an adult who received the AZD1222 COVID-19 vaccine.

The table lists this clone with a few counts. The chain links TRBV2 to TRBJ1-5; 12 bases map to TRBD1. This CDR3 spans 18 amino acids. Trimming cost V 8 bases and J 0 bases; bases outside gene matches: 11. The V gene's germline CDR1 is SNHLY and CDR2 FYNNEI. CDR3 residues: CASHSGTGGRGSNQPQHF. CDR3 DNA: TGTGCCAGCCACTCCGGGACAGGGGGCCGGGGTAGCAATCAGCCCCAGCATTTT.

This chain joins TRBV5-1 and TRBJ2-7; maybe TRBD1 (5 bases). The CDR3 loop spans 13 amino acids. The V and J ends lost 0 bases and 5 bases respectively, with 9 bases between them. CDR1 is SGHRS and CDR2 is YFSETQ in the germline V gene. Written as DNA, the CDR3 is TGCGCCAGCAGCTTGGTAGGGGCCCACGAGCAGTACTTC. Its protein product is CASSLVGAHEQYF.

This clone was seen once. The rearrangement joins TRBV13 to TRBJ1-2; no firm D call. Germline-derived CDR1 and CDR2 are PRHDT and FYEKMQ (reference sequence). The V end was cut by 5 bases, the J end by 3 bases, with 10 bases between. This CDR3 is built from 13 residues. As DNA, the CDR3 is TGTGCCAGCAGCCCCAGGAAAGACTATGGCTACACCTTC. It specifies CASSPRKDYGYTF.

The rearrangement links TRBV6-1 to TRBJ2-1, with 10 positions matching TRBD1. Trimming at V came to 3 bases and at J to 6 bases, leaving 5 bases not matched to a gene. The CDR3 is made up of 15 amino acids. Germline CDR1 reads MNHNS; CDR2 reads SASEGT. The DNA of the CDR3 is TGTGCCAGCAGTGACGCTAGGACAGGGGGCAATGAGCAGTTCTTC. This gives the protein CASSDARTGGNEQFF.

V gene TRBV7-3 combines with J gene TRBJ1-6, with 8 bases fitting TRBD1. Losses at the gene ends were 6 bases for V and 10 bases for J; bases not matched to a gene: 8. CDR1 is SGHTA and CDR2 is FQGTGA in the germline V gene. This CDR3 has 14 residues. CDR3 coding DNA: TGTGCCAGCAGAGGACAGGGTGAGGGATCACCCCTCCACTTT. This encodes CASRGQGEGSPLHF.

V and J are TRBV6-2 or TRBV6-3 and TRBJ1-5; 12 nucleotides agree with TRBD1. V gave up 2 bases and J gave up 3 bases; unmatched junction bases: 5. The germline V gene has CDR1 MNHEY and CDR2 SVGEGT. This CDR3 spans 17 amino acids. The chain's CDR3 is CASSYEGTGGNNQPQHF. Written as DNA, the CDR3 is TGTGCCAGCAGTTACGAAGGGACAGGGGGCAACAATCAGCCCCAGCATTTT.

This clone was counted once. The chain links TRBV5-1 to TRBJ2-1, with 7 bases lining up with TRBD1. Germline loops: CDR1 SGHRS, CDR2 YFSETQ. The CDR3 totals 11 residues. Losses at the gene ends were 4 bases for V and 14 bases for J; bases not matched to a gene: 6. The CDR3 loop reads CASSARGREFF. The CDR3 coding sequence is TGCGCCAGCAGCGCGAGGGGGCGTGAGTTCTTC.

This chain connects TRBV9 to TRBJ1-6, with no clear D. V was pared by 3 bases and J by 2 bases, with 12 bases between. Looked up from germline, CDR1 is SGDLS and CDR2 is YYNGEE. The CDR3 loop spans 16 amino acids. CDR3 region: CASSAGTGTYNSPLHF. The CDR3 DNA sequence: TGTGCCAGCAGCGCGGGAACCGGGACCTATAATTCACCCCTCCACTTT. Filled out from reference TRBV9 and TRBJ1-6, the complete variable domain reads DSGVTQTPKHLITATGQRVTLRCSPRSGDLSVYWYQQSLDQGLQFLIQYYNGEERAKGNILERFSAQQFPDLHSELNLSSLELGDSALYFCASSAGTGTYNSPLHFGNGTRLTVT.

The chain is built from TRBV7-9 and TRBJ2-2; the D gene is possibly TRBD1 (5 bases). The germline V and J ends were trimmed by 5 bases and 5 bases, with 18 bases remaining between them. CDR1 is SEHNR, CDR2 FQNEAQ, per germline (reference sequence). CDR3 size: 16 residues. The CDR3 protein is CASSPLIRQTTGELFF. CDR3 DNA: TGTGCCAGCAGCCCCTTAATTCGACAGACAACCGGGGAGCTGTTTTTT.

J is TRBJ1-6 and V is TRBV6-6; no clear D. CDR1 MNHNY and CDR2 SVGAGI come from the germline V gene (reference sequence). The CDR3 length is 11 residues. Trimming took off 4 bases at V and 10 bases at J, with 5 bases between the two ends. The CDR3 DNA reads TGTGCCAGCAGTTTGGACTCACCCCTCCACTTT. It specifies CASSLDSPLHF.

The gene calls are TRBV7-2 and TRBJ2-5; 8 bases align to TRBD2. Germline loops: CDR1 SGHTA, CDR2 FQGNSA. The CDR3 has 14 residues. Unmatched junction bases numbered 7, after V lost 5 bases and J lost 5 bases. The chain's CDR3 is CASSRPGGFETQYF. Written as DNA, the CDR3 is TGTGCCAGCAGCCGCCCGGGGGGGTTTGAGACCCAGTACTTC.

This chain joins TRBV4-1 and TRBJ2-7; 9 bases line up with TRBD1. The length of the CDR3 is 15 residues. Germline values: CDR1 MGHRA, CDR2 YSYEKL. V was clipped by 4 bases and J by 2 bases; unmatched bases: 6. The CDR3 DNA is TGCGCCAGCAGCCCCGGGACAGGGCGAGCCTACGAGCAGTACTTC. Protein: CASSPGTGRAYEQYF.

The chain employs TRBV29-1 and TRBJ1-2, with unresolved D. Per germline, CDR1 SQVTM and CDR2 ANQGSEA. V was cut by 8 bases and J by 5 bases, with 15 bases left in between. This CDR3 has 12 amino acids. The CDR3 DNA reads TGCAGCACTCAGGAAAGCTCTTATGGCTACACCTTC. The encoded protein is CSTQESSYGYTF.

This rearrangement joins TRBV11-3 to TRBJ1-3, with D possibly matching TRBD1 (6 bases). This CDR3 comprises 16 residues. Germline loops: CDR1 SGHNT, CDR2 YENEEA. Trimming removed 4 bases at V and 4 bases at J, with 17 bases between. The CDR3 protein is CASSCQPRGLGNTIYF. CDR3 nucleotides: TGTGCCAGCAGCTGCCAGCCCAGGGGCCTAGGAAACACCATATATTTT.

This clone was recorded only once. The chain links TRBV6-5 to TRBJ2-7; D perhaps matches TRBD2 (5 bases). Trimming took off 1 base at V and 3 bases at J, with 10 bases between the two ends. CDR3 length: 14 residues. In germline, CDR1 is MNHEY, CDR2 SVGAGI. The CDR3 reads CASSYLGRYYEQYF. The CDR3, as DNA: TGTGCCAGCAGTTACTTGGGGAGATACTACGAGCAGTACTTC.

The CDR3 sequence is CASSPDRTYEQYF. CDR3 coding DNA: TGTGCCAGCAGTCCCGACAGGACCTACGAGCAGTACTTC. This sequence joins TRBV27 and TRBJ2-7; D is perhaps TRBD1 (6 bases). CDR1 and CDR2 from the germline V gene are MNHEY and SMNVEV (reference sequence). V lost 5 bases and J 2 bases, leaving 10 bases between the germline ends. The CDR3 runs 13 residues.

This CDR3 reads CATSRGQYNEQFF. The CDR3 DNA reads as TGTGCCACCAGCAGGGGACAGTACAATGAGCAGTTCTTC. The chain combines TRBV15 with TRBJ2-1, with TRBD1 identical over 7 bases. The V and J ends lost 3 bases and 4 bases, in that order; junction bases with no gene match: 0. The CDR3 consists of 13 residues. Germline V gene lookup returns CDR1 LNHNV and CDR2 YYDKDF (reference sequence).

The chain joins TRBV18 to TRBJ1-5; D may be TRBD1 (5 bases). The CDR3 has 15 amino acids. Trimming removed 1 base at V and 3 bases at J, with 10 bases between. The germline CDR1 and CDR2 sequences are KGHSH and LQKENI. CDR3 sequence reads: CASSPLSGLNQPQHF. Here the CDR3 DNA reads TGTGCCAGCTCACCACTCTCAGGGCTCAATCAGCCCCAGCATTTT.

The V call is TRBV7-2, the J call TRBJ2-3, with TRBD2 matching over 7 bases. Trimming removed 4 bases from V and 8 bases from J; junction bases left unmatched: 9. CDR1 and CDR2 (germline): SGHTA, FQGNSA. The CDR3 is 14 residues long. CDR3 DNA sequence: TGTGCCAGCAGCTCCGGGGGGTCTGGTTCTACGCAGTATTTT. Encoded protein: CASSSGGSGSTQYF.

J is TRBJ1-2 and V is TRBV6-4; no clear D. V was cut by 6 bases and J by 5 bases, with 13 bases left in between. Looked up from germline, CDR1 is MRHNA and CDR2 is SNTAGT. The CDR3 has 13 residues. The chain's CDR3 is CASSRGGVYGYTF. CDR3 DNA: TGTGCCAGCAGCAGAGGTGGGGTATATGGCTACACCTTC.

CDR3 bases: TGTGCCAGCAGCTCGACAGGTTCTGGCTACACCTTC. Protein product: CASSSTGSGYTF. The chain carries TRBV7-9 and TRBJ1-2, with D tentatively TRBD1 (6 bases). V was clipped by 4 bases and J by 7 bases, with 10 bases between them. The CDR3 consists of 12 residues. Germline CDR1 SEHNR, CDR2 FQNEAQ (reference sequence).

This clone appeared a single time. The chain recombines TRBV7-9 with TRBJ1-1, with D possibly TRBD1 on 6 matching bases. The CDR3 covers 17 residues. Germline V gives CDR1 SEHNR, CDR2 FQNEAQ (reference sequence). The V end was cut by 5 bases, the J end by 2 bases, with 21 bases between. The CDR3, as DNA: TGTGCCAGCAGCGCTCGGGACACAGGGTGGGGAAACACTGAAGCTTTCTTT. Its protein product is CASSARDTGWGNTEAFF.

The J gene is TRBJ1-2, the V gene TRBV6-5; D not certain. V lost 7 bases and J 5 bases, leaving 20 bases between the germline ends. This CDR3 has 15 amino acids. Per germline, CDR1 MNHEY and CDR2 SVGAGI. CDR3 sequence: CASTSHLRTAYGYTF. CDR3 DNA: TGTGCCAGCACCTCACACCTGCGGACGGCGTATGGCTACACCTTC.

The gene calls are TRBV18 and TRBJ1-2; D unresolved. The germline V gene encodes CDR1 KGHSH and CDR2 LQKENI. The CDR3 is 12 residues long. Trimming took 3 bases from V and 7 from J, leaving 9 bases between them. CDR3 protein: CASSPGQAGYTF. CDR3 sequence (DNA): TGTGCCAGCTCACCCGGGCAGGCTGGCTACACCTTC.